A single sample is the source of the 28 T cell receptor beta chains below, sequenced in a study of cytomegalovirus exposure and HLA in healthy donors. PCR was performed using 60 Vbeta and 13 Jbeta primers. Clones were sequenced by immunoSEQ multiplex PCR, and TCRdb holds only the in-frame ones, with some missing. The table lists 45,000 to 70,000 clones. Input material: PBMCs. The receptors come from a woman between 50 and 59 years old in good health and CMV-seropositive.

The chain uses TRBV4-3 and TRBJ1-1; D call uncertain. With 1 base removed from V and 0 bases from J, the gap between germline ends came to 9 bases. CDR1 is LGHNA and CDR2 is YSLEER in the germline V gene. The length of the CDR3 is 15 residues. The CDR3 region is CASSQGWQLNTEAFF. CDR3 nucleotide sequence: TGCGCCAGCAGCCAAGGGTGGCAGTTGAACACTGAAGCTTTCTTT.

This chain joins TRBV11-3 and TRBJ2-5; 8 bases align to TRBD2. From germline, CDR1 is SGHNT and CDR2 YENEEA. Trimming took 5 bases from V and 3 from J; bases not matched to a gene: 2. The CDR3 is made up of 13 amino acids. In DNA form, the CDR3 reads TGTGCCAGCAGCCCGGGGGGGGAAGAGACCCAGTACTTC. This sequence encodes CASSPGGEETQYF.

The rearrangement joins TRBV7-6 to TRBJ2-7, with 9 bases lining up with TRBD1. Trimming at V came to 5 bases and at J to 0 bases, leaving 5 bases not matched to a gene. Germline V gene lookup returns CDR1 SGHVS and CDR2 FNYEAQ. The CDR3 runs 15 residues. The CDR3 nucleotides are TGTGCCAGCAGCCCATCGGGACAGGGCTCCTACGAGCAGTACTTC. Amino acid sequence: CASSPSGQGSYEQYF.

CDR3 region: CASSPEGGWNQPQHF. In DNA form, the CDR3 reads TGTGCCAGCAGCCCCGAAGGGGGCTGGAATCAGCCCCAGCATTTT. The rearrangement uses TRBV6-5 and TRBJ1-5; TRBD1 aligns across 7 bases. Looked up from germline, CDR1 is MNHEY and CDR2 is SVGAGI. Unmatched junction bases numbered 9, after V lost 6 bases and J lost 4 bases. The CDR3 has 15 residues.

V and J are TRBV14 and TRBJ2-7; the match to TRBD2 covers 7 bases. CDR1 and CDR2 (germline): SGHDN, FVKESK. The CDR3 covers 15 residues. The V gene end was trimmed by 5 bases and the J gene end by 3 bases; junction bases not matched to a gene: 10. CDR3 amino acids: CASSGQAGVNYEQYF. The DNA for the CDR3 is TGTGCCAGCAGCGGGCAGGCGGGGGTTAACTACGAGCAGTACTTC. The variable domain in full, completed from reference TRBV14 and TRBJ2-7, reads EAGVTQFPSHSVIEKGQTVTLRCDPISGHDNLYWYRRVMGKEIKFLLHFVKESKQDESGMPNNRFLAERTGGTYSTLKVQPAELEDSGVYFCASSGQAGVNYEQYFGPGTRLTVT.

This chain joins TRBV27 and TRBJ2-7, with D possibly TRBD1 on 5 matching bases. V lost 7 bases to trimming and J lost 5 bases, with 18 bases between them. CDR1 and CDR2 from the germline V gene are MNHEY and SMNVEV (reference sequence). This CDR3 comprises 14 residues. The CDR3 DNA is TGTGCCAGCAATACCCAGGGAACCCTACACGAGCAGTACTTC. Encoded protein: CASNTQGTLHEQYF.

The rearrangement links TRBV5-1 to TRBJ1-2; 8 nucleotides agree with TRBD1. Looked up from germline, CDR1 is SGHRS and CDR2 is YFSETQ. After removal of 2 bases from V and 8 bases from J, the junction contained 8 bases not matched to a gene. This CDR3 is built from 14 residues. The CDR3 protein is CASSLSGTGGGYTF. The CDR3 nucleotides are TGCGCCAGCAGCTTATCCGGGACAGGTGGCGGCTACACCTTC.

The CDR3 sequence is CASSQELGGSYNEQFF. CDR3 nucleotide sequence: TGTGCCAGCAGCCAAGAACTTGGGGGCTCGTACAATGAGCAGTTCTTC. The chain employs TRBV4-2 and TRBJ2-1; perhaps TRBD1 as D (6 bases). V was shortened by 0 bases and J by 4 bases, with 13 bases between the two germline ends. The CDR3 consists of 16 residues. Germline V CDR1 and CDR2: LGHNA, YNFKEQ.

The rearrangement joins TRBV4-1 to TRBJ2-1, with 12 bases matching TRBD2. The CDR3 loop spans 16 amino acids. Trimming took 4 bases from V and 7 from J; bases not matched to a gene: 8. CDR1 and CDR2 from the germline V gene are MGHRA and YSYEKL. CDR3 nucleotides: TGCGCCAGCAGCCCCCGACTAGCGGGAGAGGATAATGAGCAGTTCTTC. Protein: CASSPRLAGEDNEQFF.

This chain links TRBV7-2 with TRBJ1-1; D remains unclear. Germline V lookup: CDR1 SGHTA, CDR2 FQGNSA. V lost 4 bases to trimming and J lost 11 bases, with 17 bases between them. The CDR3 totals 13 residues. The chain's CDR3 is CASSSPGKGAAFF. CDR3 nucleotides: TGTGCCAGCAGCTCTCCGGGGAAGGGTGCGGCTTTCTTT.

The genes are TRBV18 and TRBJ1-4; no firm D call. Germline values: CDR1 KGHSH, CDR2 LQKENI. The CDR3 consists of 15 residues. V gave up 2 bases and J gave up 7 bases, with 14 bases separating them. CDR3 sequence: CASSPGLTEIEKLFF. The CDR3 nucleotides are TGTGCCAGCTCACCAGGGTTGACGGAGATTGAAAAACTGTTTTTT. Together with reference TRBV18 and TRBJ1-4, the CDR3 gives the full variable domain: NAGVMQNPRHLVRRRGQEARLRCSPMKGHSHVYWYRQLPEEGLKFMVYLQKENIIDESGMPKERFSAEFPKEGPSILRIQQVVRGDSAAYFCASSPGLTEIEKLFFGSGTQLSVL.

This chain uses TRBV11-2 with TRBJ2-2; 12 bases are a match to TRBD2. CDR1 is SGHAT, CDR2 FQNNGV, per germline. V shed 5 bases, J shed 4 bases, and the junction held 5 bases outside the gene matches. The CDR3 consists of 16 residues. CDR3 sequence: CASSGRLAGVTGELFF. CDR3 in DNA: TGTGCCAGCAGCGGAAGACTAGCGGGAGTCACCGGGGAGCTGTTTTTT. The full variable domain, in which reference TRBV11-2 and TRBJ2-2 provide the parts outside the CDR3, is EAGVAQSPRYKIIEKRQSVAFWCNPISGHATLYWYQQILGQGPKLLIQFQNNGVVDDSQLPKDRFSAERLKGVDSTLKIQPAKLEDSAVYLCASSGRLAGVTGELFFGEGSRLTVL.

This chain uses TRBV4-2 with TRBJ1-2; 9 bases agree with TRBD1. The trim removed 4 bases at V and 6 bases at J, leaving 3 bases unmatched. Germline assignment: CDR1 LGHNA and CDR2 YNFKEQ. This CDR3 has 13 residues. The CDR3 loop reads CASSPRTGDGYTF. In DNA, the CDR3 is TGTGCCAGCAGCCCTCGGACAGGGGATGGCTACACCTTC.

The gene calls are TRBV7-8 and TRBJ1-5; 10 bases match TRBD1. Per germline, CDR1 SGHVS and CDR2 FQNEAQ. CDR3 length equals 16 residues. After removal of 5 bases from V and 3 bases from J, the junction contained 7 bases not matched to a gene. The CDR3 nucleotides read TGTGCCAGCAGCCCCCGGACAGGGGGTGTCAATCAGCCCCAGCATTTT. Translation: CASSPRTGGVNQPQHF.

The chain carries TRBV30 and TRBJ2-7; 11 bases line up with TRBD2. Germline CDR1 is GTSNPN and CDR2 is SVGIG (reference sequence). The trim removed 0 bases at V and 3 bases at J, leaving 10 bases unmatched. CDR3 length: 17 amino acids. In DNA, the CDR3 is TGTGCCTGGAGTGTTCTGGCTAGCGGGAGGAACCACTACGAGCAGTACTTC. It translates to CAWSVLASGRNHYEQYF.

V gene TRBV7-9 combines with J gene TRBJ2-7; TRBD1 matches 7 bases. CDR3 size: 13 residues. Germline V CDR1 and CDR2: SEHNR, FQNEAQ (reference sequence). With 5 bases clipped from V and 2 bases from J, the junction kept 3 bases outside the gene matches. For the CDR3, the DNA is TGTGCCAGCAGCCTAGGGACAGCCTACGAGCAGTACTTC. This translates into CASSLGTAYEQYF.

The chain combines TRBV6-5 with TRBJ1-2; D is unresolved. The CDR3 covers 14 residues. The germline CDR1 and CDR2 sequences are MNHEY and SVGAGI. The ends were cut back, 5 bases at V and 5 bases at J, with 15 bases in the middle. The CDR3 DNA reads TGTGCCAGCAGTGCACAACCGGGTCCGTATGGCTACACCTTC. Encoded protein: CASSAQPGPYGYTF.

This rearrangement joins TRBV14 to TRBJ2-7; D possibly corresponds to TRBD2 (6 bases). Germline-derived CDR1 and CDR2 are SGHDN and FVKESK. The CDR3 extends over 16 amino acids. V was clipped by 3 bases and J by 6 bases, with 21 bases between them. The CDR3 spells CASSHGPGGGLGEQYF. The DNA for the CDR3 is TGTGCCAGCAGCCATGGCCCTGGTGGAGGGTTAGGCGAGCAGTACTTC.

The V and J genes are TRBV4-3 and TRBJ1-1; perhaps TRBD1 as D (5 bases). The CDR3 consists of 14 residues. In germline, CDR1 is LGHNA, CDR2 YSLEER. V lost 3 bases to trimming and J lost 1 base, with 9 bases between them. The CDR3 DNA reads TGCGCCAGCAGCCAGGGGCCTCGGAACACTGAAGCTTTCTTT. Amino acid sequence: CASSQGPRNTEAFF.

The chain has TRBV18 and TRBJ2-3; 8 nucleotides line up with TRBD2. V trimming: 7 bases; J trimming: 3 bases; junction bases outside the gene matches: 6. CDR1 KGHSH and CDR2 LQKENI come from the germline V gene. CDR3 length: 14 residues. DNA for the CDR3: TGTGCCAGCTTTGAGAGCGGGAGAACAGATACGCAGTATTTT. Its protein product is CASFESGRTDTQYF.

The V and J genes are TRBV7-6 and TRBJ2-1; D is ambiguous. CDR3 size: 13 residues. Trimming stripped 1 base from V and 6 bases from J, with 7 bases between. Per the germline V gene, CDR1 is SGHVS and CDR2 is FNYEAQ. This CDR3 reads CASSLESGNEQFF. CDR3 in DNA: TGTGCCAGCAGCTTAGAGTCAGGCAATGAGCAGTTCTTC. Supplemented by reference TRBV7-6 and TRBJ2-1, the full variable domain reads GAGVSQSPRYKVTKRGQDVALRCDPISGHVSLYWYRQALGQGPEFLTYFNYEAQQDKSGLPNDRFSAERPEGSISTLTIQRTEQRDSAMYRCASSLESGNEQFFGPGTRLTVL.

V gene TRBV28 combines with J gene TRBJ2-3; no reliable D call. This CDR3 is 19 amino acids long. V shed 4 bases and J shed 1 base, with 24 bases lying between them. The germline V gene encodes CDR1 MDHEN and CDR2 SYDVKM. The CDR3 coding sequence is TGTGCCAGCAGTTCCACCTTCGGCCCCACAGACCGTGGCACAGATACGCAGTATTTT. Translation gives CASSSTFGPTDRGTDTQYF.

This chain links TRBV6-1 with TRBJ2-3, with 8 positions matching TRBD2. J gave up 2 bases and V 2 bases, and 6 bases lay outside the gene matches. Per the germline V gene, CDR1 is MNHNS and CDR2 is SASEGT. The CDR3 runs 16 residues. The CDR3 bases are TGTGCCAGCAGTGAAAGGCCAGCGGGGGCCACAGATACGCAGTATTTT. This codes for CASSERPAGATDTQYF.

The chain carries TRBV5-6 and TRBJ2-7; tentative D call: TRBD1 (6 bases). Trimming pared 3 bases from V and 3 bases from J, leaving 13 bases between. This CDR3 has 14 residues. Germline CDR1 and CDR2: SGHDT and YYEEEE. The CDR3: CASSWTAHLYEQYF. For the CDR3, the DNA is TGTGCCAGCAGCTGGACAGCCCACCTCTACGAGCAGTACTTC.

The chain uses TRBV27 and TRBJ1-1; D might be TRBD1 (5 bases). The CDR3 consists of 14 residues. The germline V gene encodes CDR1 MNHEY and CDR2 SMNVEV (reference sequence). Trimming shortened V by 5 bases and J by 5 bases, and 15 bases separated the two germline ends. Here the CDR3 reads CASSPRQGRTEAFF. The CDR3 nucleotides are TGTGCCAGCAGTCCCAGGCAGGGTCGGACTGAAGCTTTCTTT.

To note about this clone: This CDR3 is also generated by other DNA sequences in the sample. This chain links TRBV5-1 with TRBJ2-7; no clear D. V shed 2 bases and J shed 0 bases, with 12 bases lying between them. CDR1 is SGHRS, CDR2 YFSETQ, per germline. This CDR3 is built from 15 residues. CDR3 in DNA: TGCGCCAGCAGCTTAGACGGGTTGAGCTCCTACGAGCAGTACTTC. Protein sequence: CASSLDGLSSYEQYF.

With respect to this clone: Other DNA sequences in the same sample also yield this CDR3. The rearrangement joins TRBV4-1 to TRBJ1-5, with a possible D match to TRBD1 (5 bases). From germline, CDR1 is MGHRA and CDR2 YSYEKL. The CDR3 spans 15 residues. Trimming cost V 1 base and J 4 bases, with 11 bases left between them. CDR3: CASSQGWGENQPQHF. As DNA, the CDR3 is TGCGCCAGCAGCCAAGGATGGGGGGAGAATCAGCCCCAGCATTTT.

The chain joins TRBV15 to TRBJ2-3; D may be TRBD1 (6 bases). CDR1 and CDR2 (germline): LNHNV, YYDKDF (reference sequence). Trimming removed 6 bases at V and 3 bases at J, with 16 bases between. The CDR3 loop spans 15 amino acids. CDR3 DNA: TGTGCCACCAGTAAAGAGAGGGGGAGTACAGATACGCAGTATTTT. Amino acids: CATSKERGSTDTQYF.